A selection of T cell receptor beta chains follows, all from one sample in a study of Graves' ophthalmopathy and Graves' hyperthyroidism. One entry per CDR3 protein results from TCRdb running MiXCR on the multiplex PCR reads. The data show about 480,000 distinct CDR3 sequences, 13% to 15% seen once. The sample consisted of blood. Receptors were obtained from a woman under 40 with Graves' ophthalmopathy. CDR3s include the opening cysteine and the closing phenylalanine or tryptophan. The D gene is left open where the match is weak. The size of a clone is reported for some rows only, either as once, few or many, or as a class for expanded clones.

j_call d_call v_call clone_size cdr3_nt cdr3_aa
TRBJ1-6 - TRBV27 many TGTGCCAGCAGTTGGGTCCCCGGTGACCCTAATTCACCCCTCCACTTT CASSWVPGDPNSPLHF
TRBJ2-7 - TRBV11-2 many TGTGCCAGCAGCTTAGTCCTCTGGCAGGGGAACGAGCAGTACTTC CASSLVLWQGNEQYF
TRBJ1-5 - TRBV19 few TGTGCCAGTAGTATTTCCCTTCAGCCCCAGCATTTT CASSISLQPQHF
TRBJ2-5 - TRBV6-5 many TGTGCCAGCAGTACCGGCATGGGTTCAGAGACCCAGTACTTC CASSTGMGSETQYF
TRBJ1-6 - TRBV25-1 many TGTGCCAGCAGTGAATATGGGGGTCCGGGGGCGCCCAATAATTCACCCCTCCACTTT CASSEYGGPGAPNNSPLHF
TRBJ1-6 - TRBV30 many TGTGCCTGGAGTAGACGGGGCGGGTGGAATTCACCCCTCCACTTT CAWSRRGGWNSPLHF
TRBJ2-7 - TRBV12-3/TRBV12-4 - TGTGCCAGCAGTTTAAGGATTACTTCCTACGAGCAGTACTTC CASSLRITSYEQYF
TRBJ1-5 - TRBV4-1 many TGCGCCAGCAGCCAATCGCCGGGACCGAGCAATCAGCCCCAGCATTTT CASSQSPGPSNQPQHF
TRBJ2-5 TRBD1 TRBV12-3/TRBV12-4 - TGTGCCAGCAGTTTAAGGGGGCACGAGACCCAGTACTTC CASSLRGHETQYF
TRBJ1-1 - TRBV6-1 many TGTGCCAGCAGTGTGCGGACGGAGAACACTGAAGCTTTCTTT CASSVRTENTEAFF
TRBJ2-2 TRBD2 TRBV6-1 - TGTGCCAGCAGTCTAGCGGGGGCCGGTAACACCGGGGAGCTGTTTTTT CASSLAGAGNTGELFF
TRBJ2-5 - TRBV24-1 many TGTGCCACCAGTGAGGGCAGCTCGGAGACCCAGTACTTC CATSEGSSETQYF
TRBJ2-7 - TRBV28 many TGTGCCAGCAGTTCGGAGTCCGGGACGGAGACCTACGAGCAGTACTTC CASSSESGTETYEQYF
TRBJ1-1 - TRBV19 many TGTGCCAGTAGTATCCCCCCCAACGAAGCTTTCTTT CASSIPPNEAFF
TRBJ2-7 - TRBV4-1 - TGCGCCAGCAGTCTAACAACCGGGAACTCCTACGAGCAGTACTTC CASSLTTGNSYEQYF
TRBJ1-1 - TRBV7-9 few TGTGCCAGCAGCCCGTCTAACAGGGTTGCCGAAGCTTTCTTT CASSPSNRVAEAFF
TRBJ2-2 - TRBV24-1 - TGTGCCACCAGTGATTTGTTCTCACAGGGAGACACCGGGGAGCTGTTTTTT CATSDLFSQGDTGELFF
TRBJ2-5 TRBD1 TRBV7-2 few TGTGCCAGCAGCTCCCCGAGGGGGCCTGCGGAGACCCAGTACTTC CASSSPRGPAETQYF